These T cell receptor beta chains were read from a single sample in a study of blood T cell repertoires in COVID-19. The repertoire was sequenced with immunoSEQ multiplex PCR; TCRdb's copy has only in-frame clones and lacks some. The sample holds fewer than 250,000 clones; 65% to 80% are singletons and the top ten take roughly a sixth. The sample was PBMCs or T cells enriched from blood (not recorded which). These receptors were collected from a woman aged 50 to 60 with acute COVID-19. CDR3s include the opening cysteine and the closing phenylalanine or tryptophan. A D gene is named only where the DNA matches it firmly. For some rows the clone size is stated as once, few or many, or as a class when expanded; others skip it.

TRBJ1-4,TRBV19,NA,NA,TGTGCCAGTAGTCAATCCCGGGACTCTGAAAAACTGTTTTTT,CASSQSRDSEKLFF
TRBJ2-1,TRBV9,NA,few,TGTGCCAGCAGCACCCGAGGGACACTCAACAATGAGCAGTTCTTC,CASSTRGTLNNEQFF
TRBJ1-5,TRBV6-6,TRBD1,few,TGTGCCAGCAGTCAGGGGGTAGTCTTGAATAGCAATCAGCCCCAGCATTTT,CASSQGVVLNSNQPQHF
TRBJ1-5,TRBV5-6,TRBD1,few,TGTGCCAGCAGCGGCTGGACAGGACCCTATAGCAATCAGCCCCAGCATTTT,CASSGWTGPYSNQPQHF
TRBJ1-5,TRBV5-6,TRBD1,once,TGTGCCAGCAGCCTGTGGACAGGCTCGGGGCCCCAGCATTTT,CASSLWTGSGPQHF
TRBJ2-3,TRBV7-6,TRBD2,NA,TGTGCCAGCAGCTTAGCGATGTCTAGCGGGGGGTCAGATACGCAGTATTTT,CASSLAMSSGGSDTQYF
TRBJ1-6,TRBV19,TRBD1,few,TGTGCCAGCGGGGACAGGGGACACTCACCCCTCCACTTT,CASGDRGHSPLHF
TRBJ1-6,TRBV4-1,TRBD1,NA,TGCGCCAGCAGCCAAGGGGGACAGGCGAATTCACCCCTCCACTTT,CASSQGGQANSPLHF
TRBJ2-4,TRBV6-5,TRBD1,NA,TGTGCCAGCAGCCCGGACAGGCAAGCCAAAAACATTCAGTACTTC,CASSPDRQAKNIQYF
TRBJ2-3,TRBV12-3/TRBV12-4,NA,NA,TGTGCCAGCAGTTTAGGGCGGGCAGATACGCAGTATTTT,CASSLGRADTQYF
TRBJ1-3,TRBV6-5,TRBD1,NA,TGTGCCAGCACCCGGGACAGGGTCTCTGGAAACACCATATATTTT,CASTRDRVSGNTIYF
TRBJ2-2,TRBV3-1/TRBV3-2,NA,few,TGTGCCAGCAGCCCGCGGGGTACCGGGGAGCTGTTTTTT,CASSPRGTGELFF
TRBJ1-1,TRBV7-2,NA,NA,TGTGCCAGCAGCTTAGCACAGATGAACACTGAAGCTTTCTTT,CASSLAQMNTEAFF
TRBJ1-6,TRBV9,NA,NA,TGTGCCAGCAGCGTAGGAGGGATTGTTTCACCACTCCACTTT,CASSVGGIVSPLHF
TRBJ2-1,TRBV5-1,NA,NA,TGCGCCAGCCTCAACTCCGGTGAGCAGTTCTTC,CASLNSGEQFF
TRBJ2-4,TRBV6-4,NA,NA,TGTGCCAGCAGTGACGAGTCAAGGGGCTCAGCCAAAAACATTCAGTACTTC,CASSDESRGSAKNIQYF
TRBJ2-1,TRBV27,NA,few,TGTGCCAGCAGTTTATGGGGAGCTCCCTACAATGAGCAGTTCTTC,CASSLWGAPYNEQFF
TRBJ1-2,TRBV5-4,NA,NA,TGTGCCAGCAGCTTGGAAACAGGGTACGGCTACACCTTC,CASSLETGYGYTF
TRBJ1-4,TRBV2,NA,few,TGTGCCAGCAGTGAGGGGGCTGATAATGAAAAACTGTTTTTT,CASSEGADNEKLFF
TRBJ1-2,TRBV3-1/TRBV3-2,NA,few,TGTGCCAGCCTCAATGCAGGATCCTATGGCTACACCTTC,CASLNAGSYGYTF
TRBJ2-2,TRBV29-1,TRBD2,NA,TGCAGCGTTGCAGCGGGGGGAAGGACCGGGGAGCTGTTTTTT,CSVAAGGRTGELFF
TRBJ1-4,TRBV7-9,NA,NA,TGTGCCAGCTCATTCCGGGACACAGAAAAACTGTTTTTT,CASSFRDTEKLFF
TRBJ2-3,TRBV28,NA,once,TGTGCCAGCCAGGACTACACATATACGCAGTATTTT,CASQDYTYTQYF
TRBJ1-2,TRBV3-1/TRBV3-2,NA,NA,TGTGCCAGCAGCCAAGAGGTTAGGGGCTATGGCTACACCTTC,CASSQEVRGYGYTF
TRBJ1-6,TRBV2,TRBD1,NA,TGTGCCAGCAGTCCCCGGGACAGGGCGAATTCACCCCTCCACTTT,CASSPRDRANSPLHF
TRBJ2-5,TRBV27,NA,few,TGTGCCAGCAGTTTATCTTCCTTCCAAGAGACCCAGTACTTC,CASSLSSFQETQYF
TRBJ1-2,TRBV18,NA,NA,TGTGCCAGCTCACCACGACAGGAGGTGGGCTACACCTTC,CASSPRQEVGYTF
TRBJ1-5,TRBV7-2,TRBD1,NA,TGTGCCAGCAGCTCAGCCGGGACAGACTACTGTAGGCATTTT,CASSSAGTDYCRHF
TRBJ1-3,TRBV5-5,NA,NA,TGTGCCAGCAGCTTATTCGGAGCCTTAAGCTCTGGAAACACCATATATTTT,CASSLFGALSSGNTIYF
TRBJ1-4,TRBV5-4,NA,many,TGTGCCAGCAGCTTGGGAGCAACTAATGAAAAACTGTTTTTT,CASSLGATNEKLFF
TRBJ2-1,TRBV30,TRBD1,NA,TGTGCCTGGAGCAGGGGGACCTACAATGAGCAGTTCTTC,CAWSRGTYNEQFF
TRBJ2-5,TRBV9,TRBD2,NA,TGTGCCAGCAGCCCCCGGACTAGCGGCACAGAGACCCAGTACTTC,CASSPRTSGTETQYF
TRBJ1-2,TRBV18,NA,NA,TGTGCCAGCTCACCAATGACAGTTTCTAACTATGGCTACACCTTC,CASSPMTVSNYGYTF
TRBJ1-4,TRBV28,TRBD1,NA,TGTGCCAGCAGTTTACCTCAACAGGGGTCTAATGAAAAACTGTTTTTT,CASSLPQQGSNEKLFF
TRBJ1-1,TRBV19,TRBD1,few,TGTGCCAGTACCAGGGGGAGAGACAGGGTGGCGAACACTGAAGCTTTCTTT,CASTRGRDRVANTEAFF